This T cell receptor beta chain was obtained from a study of spatial heterogeneity in lung cancer. TCRdb ran MiXCR on the 5' RACE reads and lists one entry per CDR3 protein. The sample consists of around 24,000 distinct CDR3 sequences, roughly 13% of them appearing once. V lost 4 bases, J lost 5 bases, and 7 bases lay in between. Germline V lookup: CDR1 KGHDR, CDR2 SFDVKD. The length of the CDR3 is 12 residues. Time point denoted: sample taken at primary tumor resection. Whole RNA came from tumor, nontumor lung or frozen PBMC and was sequenced without being sorted. The genes are TRBV24-1 and TRBJ1-2; D call uncertain. The receptor was isolated from a female donor with early-stage non-small cell lung cancer. Source: PBMCs, taken at surgery. CDR3 nucleotides: TGTGCCACCAGTGAACCGACGTATGGCTACACCTTC. This gives the protein CATSEPTYGYTF.